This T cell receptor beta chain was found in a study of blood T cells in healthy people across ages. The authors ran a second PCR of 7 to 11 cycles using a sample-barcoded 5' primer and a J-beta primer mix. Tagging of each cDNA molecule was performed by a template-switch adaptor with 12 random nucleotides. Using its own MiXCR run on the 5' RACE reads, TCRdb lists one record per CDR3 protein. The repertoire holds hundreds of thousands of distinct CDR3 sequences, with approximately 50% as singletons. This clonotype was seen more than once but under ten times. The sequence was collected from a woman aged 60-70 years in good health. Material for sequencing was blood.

The CDR3 nucleotides read TGTGCCAGCAGCTCCCTGGCCTTGACCTCCTACGAGCAGTACTTC. This sequence encodes CASSSLALTSYEQYF. The V gene is TRBV5-5, the J gene TRBJ2-7; no reliable D call. Per germline, CDR1 SGHKS and CDR2 YYEKEE (reference sequence). V lost 3 bases to trimming and J lost 0 bases, with 13 bases between them. This CDR3 comprises 15 residues.